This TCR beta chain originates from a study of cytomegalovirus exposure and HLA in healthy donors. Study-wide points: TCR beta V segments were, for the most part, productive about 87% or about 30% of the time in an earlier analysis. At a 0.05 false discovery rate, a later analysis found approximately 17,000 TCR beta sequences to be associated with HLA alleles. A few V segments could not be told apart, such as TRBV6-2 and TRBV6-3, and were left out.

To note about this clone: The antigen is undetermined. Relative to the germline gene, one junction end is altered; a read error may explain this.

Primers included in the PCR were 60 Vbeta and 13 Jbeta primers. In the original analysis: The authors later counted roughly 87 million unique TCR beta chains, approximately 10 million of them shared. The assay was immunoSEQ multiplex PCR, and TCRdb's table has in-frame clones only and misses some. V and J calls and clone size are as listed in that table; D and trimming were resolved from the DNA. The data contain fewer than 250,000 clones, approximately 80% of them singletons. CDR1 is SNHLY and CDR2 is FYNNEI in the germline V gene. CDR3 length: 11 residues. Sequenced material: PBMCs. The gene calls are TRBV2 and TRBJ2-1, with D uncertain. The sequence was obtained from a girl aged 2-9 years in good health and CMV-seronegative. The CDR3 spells CASSERLVEIF. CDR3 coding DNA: TGTGCCAGCAGTGAAAGGCTAGTGGAGATCTTC. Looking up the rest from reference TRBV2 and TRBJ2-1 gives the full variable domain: EPEVTQTPSHQVTQMGQEVILRCVPISNHLYFYWYRQILGQKVEFLVSFYNNEISEKSEIFDDQFSVERPDGSNFTLKIRSTKLEDSAMYFCASSERLVEIFGPGTRLTVL.